The rows below give T cell receptor beta chains drawn from one sample of a study of T cells in Graves' hyperthyroidism and ophthalmopathy. One entry per CDR3 protein results from TCRdb running MiXCR on the multiplex PCR reads. This table has about 420,000 distinct CDR3 sequences, approximately 14% appearing once. Sample: blood. The receptors were gathered from a woman younger than 30 with Graves' hyperthyroidism. CDR3s include the opening cysteine and the closing phenylalanine or tryptophan. A D gene is named only where the DNA matches it firmly. The size field is filled for only some rows; it gives once, few, many or a size class.

clone_size,v_call,d_call,j_call,cdr3_length,cdr3_aa,cdr3_nt
many,TRBV11-3,-,TRBJ2-1,19,CASSLPLGTGTFSYNEQFF,TGTGCCAGCAGCTTACCCCTGGGCACGGGCACATTCTCCTACAATGAGCAGTTCTTC
-,TRBV20-1,TRBD1,TRBJ1-4,12,CSARFPGGKLFF,TGCAGTGCTAGATTCCCAGGGGGAAAACTGTTTTTT
many,TRBV7-6,-,TRBJ1-4,16,CASSPRGSGAAEKLFF,TGTGCCAGCAGCCCCAGAGGATCGGGGGCCGCAGAAAAACTGTTTTTT
-,TRBV5-5,-,TRBJ2-1,17,CASSLAPTSLVVREQFF,TGTGCCAGCAGCTTGGCCCCGACTAGTCTGGTCGTTCGGGAGCAGTTCTTC
-,TRBV2,TRBD1,TRBJ1-2,13,CASSGDRSYGYTF,TGTGCCAGCAGTGGGGACAGATCCTATGGCTACACCTTC
many,TRBV29-1,TRBD1,TRBJ1-2,12,CSVTGANYGYTF,TGCAGCGTTACAGGGGCCAACTATGGCTACACCTTC
many,TRBV7-8,-,TRBJ2-1,16,CASSLVVAASYNEQFF,TGTGCCAGCAGCTTAGTGGTAGCGGCCTCCTACAATGAGCAGTTCTTC
-,TRBV27,-,TRBJ1-3,16,CASSPNRPGFGNTIYF,TGTGCCAGCAGTCCCAACCGTCCAGGCTTTGGAAACACCATATATTTT
many,TRBV6-1,-,TRBJ2-1,11,CASSQPGEQFF,TGTGCCAGCAGTCAGCCTGGTGAGCAGTTCTTC
many,TRBV20-1,TRBD1,TRBJ1-2,13,CSASGQGGGGYTF,TGCAGTGCTTCCGGACAGGGGGGGGGTGGCTACACCTTC
-,TRBV3-1,-,TRBJ2-3,15,CASSQAVGGPDTQYF,TGTGCCAGCAGCCAAGCCGTAGGTGGCCCAGATACGCAGTATTTT
many,TRBV7-2,-,TRBJ2-7,14,CASSLSLDPYEQYF,TGTGCCAGCAGCTTGAGCCTAGATCCCTACGAGCAGTACTTC
few,TRBV6-5,-,TRBJ1-4,17,CASSYSRKASSNEKLFF,TGTGCCAGCAGTTACTCGCGTAAAGCTTCTTCAAATGAAAAACTGTTTTTT
many,TRBV5-1,TRBD2,TRBJ2-2,15,CASSLGLAMTGELFF,TGCGCCAGCAGCTTGGGACTAGCGATGACCGGGGAGCTGTTTTTT
-,TRBV6-1,-,TRBJ2-3,18,CASIEQGFTGRLADTQYF,TGTGCCAGCATTGAACAAGGATTCACAGGGAGATTGGCAGATACGCAGTATTTT
many,TRBV2,-,TRBJ1-5,15,CASSPGTTFDQPQHF,TGTGCCAGCAGCCCCGGGACTACGTTTGATCAGCCCCAGCATTTT
few,TRBV6-2/TRBV6-3,TRBD1,TRBJ2-2,15,CASRDRGLNTGELFF,TGTGCCAGCAGGGACAGGGGTTTGAACACCGGGGAGCTGTTTTTT
-,TRBV19,-,TRBJ1-6,14,CASSIWGKNSPLHF,TGTGCCAGTAGTATTTGGGGAAAGAATTCACCCCTCCACTTT
many,TRBV4-1,-,TRBJ1-2,16,CASSQEVNRLNYGYTF,TGCGCCAGCAGCCAAGAAGTGAACAGATTAAACTATGGCTACACCTTC
many,TRBV19,-,TRBJ1-5,14,CATRTARYYQPQHF,TGTGCCACCCGGACAGCACGATATTATCAGCCCCAGCATTTT
few,TRBV20-1,-,TRBJ2-2,14,CSARDPVQGGELFF,TGCAGTGCTAGAGATCCGGTACAGGGCGGGGAGCTGTTTTTT
many,TRBV19,-,TRBJ1-1,14,CASSSSGDNTEAFF,TGTGCCAGTAGTTCTTCAGGGGACAATACTGAAGCTTTCTTT
many,TRBV5-6,-,TRBJ1-1,16,CASSLRSNSLNTEAFF,TGTGCCAGCAGCTTGAGGTCAAATTCCTTGAACACTGAAGCTTTCTTT
few,TRBV28,TRBD2,TRBJ2-7,17,CASSSILLAGGSYEQYF,TGTGCCAGCAGTTCAATCTTACTAGCGGGGGGTTCCTACGAGCAGTACTTC
few,TRBV10-3,TRBD2,TRBJ2-1,15,CAIRTSGGPNNEQFF,TGTGCCATCAGAACTAGCGGGGGGCCGAACAATGAGCAGTTCTTC
many,TRBV20-1,-,TRBJ2-1,12,CSATPGGSEQFF,TGCAGTGCTACCCCAGGGGGGTCTGAGCAGTTCTTC
many,TRBV18,-,TRBJ2-1,13,CASSPPRGDEQFF,TGTGCCAGCTCACCTCCTAGAGGTGATGAGCAGTTCTTC
-,TRBV24-1,TRBD1,TRBJ2-1,14,CATQGTGGVDEQFF,TGTGCCACCCAAGGGACAGGCGGGGTCGATGAGCAGTTCTTC
-,TRBV2,-,TRBJ1-2,11,CASSVRGGYTF,TGTGCCAGCAGTGTCAGGGGTGGCTACACCTTC
few,TRBV10-3,-,TRBJ1-2,15,CAIKGSMTVGYGYTF,TGTGCCATCAAGGGTTCAATGACGGTTGGGTATGGCTACACCTTC
many,TRBV5-1,TRBD2,TRBJ2-1,14,CATSIAGGNNEQFF,TGCGCCACCTCAATAGCGGGGGGGAACAATGAGCAGTTCTTC
-,TRBV5-1,-,TRBJ1-6,10,CASSLGPLHF,TGCGCCAGCAGCTTGGGGCCCCTCCACTTT
-,TRBV19,TRBD2,TRBJ2-3,15,CASSWTSSSTDTQYF,TGTGCCAGTAGCTGGACTAGTAGTAGCACAGATACGCAGTATTTT
many,TRBV5-1,-,TRBJ1-2,15,CASSLDAHLNYGYTF,TGCGCCAGCAGCTTGGATGCACATCTCAACTATGGCTACACCTTC
many,TRBV6-5,-,TRBJ1-1,14,CASSYQRLNTEAFF,TGTGCCAGCAGTTACCAGAGGTTGAACACTGAAGCTTTCTTT
many,TRBV11-3,TRBD2,TRBJ2-3,15,CASSFGAGAADTQYF,TGTGCCAGCAGCTTCGGGGCGGGAGCGGCAGATACGCAGTATTTT
many,TRBV7-9,-,TRBJ2-3,15,CASSLASVNTDTQYF,TGTGCCAGCAGCTTAGCCAGCGTTAACACAGATACGCAGTATTTT
many,TRBV5-1,TRBD2,TRBJ2-1,16,CASRASGSSSYNEQFF,TGCGCCAGCCGCGCTAGCGGGTCCAGCTCCTACAATGAGCAGTTCTTC
few,TRBV6-1,TRBD1,TRBJ1-2,13,CASSPRQGEGYTF,TGTGCCAGCAGTCCCCGACAGGGGGAAGGCTACACCTTC
many,TRBV10-2,-,TRBJ2-7,14,CASSLLGQSYEQYF,TGCGCCAGCAGCCTACTCGGCCAATCTTACGAGCAGTACTTC
many,TRBV18,TRBD2,TRBJ2-7,15,CASSPPPGLAGEQYF,TGTGCCAGCTCACCGCCTCCGGGACTAGCGGGGGAGCAGTACTTC
many,TRBV11-2,-,TRBJ2-3,16,CASSIHGSGGEDTQYF,TGTGCCAGCAGCATACATGGAAGCGGAGGGGAAGATACGCAGTATTTT
-,TRBV5-1,TRBD2,TRBJ2-1,14,CASSLRREDNEQFF,TGCGCCAGCAGCTTGAGGCGGGAGGACAATGAGCAGTTCTTC
many,TRBV11-2,TRBD1,TRBJ1-3,15,CASSSLRDRRNTIYF,TGTGCCAGCAGCTCTTTAAGGGACAGACGAAACACCATATATTTT
many,TRBV6-1,-,TRBJ2-3,15,CASSEAGGGADTQYF,TGTGCCAGCAGTGAAGCGGGAGGTGGGGCAGATACGCAGTATTTT
many,TRBV9,-,TRBJ1-1,14,CASSARSYSTEAFF,TGTGCCAGCAGCGCGCGATCATACAGCACTGAAGCTTTCTTT
many,TRBV12-3/TRBV12-4,TRBD1,TRBJ1-1,15,CASRGIRQGPRTAFF,TGTGCCAGCAGGGGAATTAGACAGGGACCGAGGACGGCTTTCTTT
many,TRBV7-9,-,TRBJ2-3,14,CASSFSGEGDTQYF,TGTGCCAGCAGCTTCTCGGGAGAGGGAGATACGCAGTATTTT
-,TRBV6-1,-,TRBJ1-3,14,CASSQAGAGNTIYF,TGTGCCAGCAGTCAGGCAGGGGCTGGAAACACCATATATTTT
-,TRBV15,TRBD1,TRBJ1-2,15,CATSRRQGVGYGYTF,TGTGCCACCAGCAGGAGACAGGGGGTGGGCTATGGCTACACCTTC
many,TRBV4-1,-,TRBJ2-7,15,CASSSGQLSSYEQYF,TGCGCCAGCAGCTCCGGACAGCTTAGCTCCTACGAGCAGTACTTC
-,TRBV20-1,TRBD2,TRBJ2-7,13,CSALPGLAGEQYF,TGCAGTGCTCTTCCAGGACTAGCGGGCGAGCAGTACTTC
many,TRBV9,-,TRBJ2-2,12,CASSVGTGELFF,TGTGCCAGCAGCGTAGGGACCGGGGAGCTGTTTTTT
few,TRBV19,-,TRBJ1-6,16,CASSTPAAGTGSPLHF,TGTGCCAGTAGTACCCCGGCCGCCGGAACCGGTTCACCCCTCCACTTT
many,TRBV30,-,TRBJ1-4,13,CACKGATNEKLFF,TGTGCCTGCAAAGGGGCAACTAATGAAAAACTGTTTTTT